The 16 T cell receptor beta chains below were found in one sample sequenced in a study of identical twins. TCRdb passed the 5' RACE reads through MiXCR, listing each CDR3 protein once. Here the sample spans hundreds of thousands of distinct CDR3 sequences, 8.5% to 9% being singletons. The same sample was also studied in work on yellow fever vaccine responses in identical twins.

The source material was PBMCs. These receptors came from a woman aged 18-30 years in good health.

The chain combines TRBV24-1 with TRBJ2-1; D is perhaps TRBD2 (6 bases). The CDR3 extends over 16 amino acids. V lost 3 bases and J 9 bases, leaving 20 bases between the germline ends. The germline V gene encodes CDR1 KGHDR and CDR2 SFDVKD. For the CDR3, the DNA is TGTGCCACCAGTGATGGTGGACTACCTCTTGAGGCTGAGCAGTTCTTC. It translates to CATSDGGLPLEAEQFF.

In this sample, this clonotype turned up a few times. The CDR3 region is CASSRGRGGETQYF. As DNA, the CDR3 is TGTGCCAGCAGTCGAGGGAGAGGAGGAGAGACCCAGTACTTC. This chain uses TRBV6-1 with TRBJ2-5, with D possibly TRBD2 on 5 matching bases. Germline V gene sequence: CDR1 MNHNS, CDR2 SASEGT. There are 14 residues in the CDR3. The V end lost 5 bases, the J end lost 4 bases, and 14 bases lay between the germline ends.

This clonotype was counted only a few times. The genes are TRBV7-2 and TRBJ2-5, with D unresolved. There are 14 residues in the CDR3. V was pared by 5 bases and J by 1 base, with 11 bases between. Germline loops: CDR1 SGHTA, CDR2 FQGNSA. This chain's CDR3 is CASSPGVFQETQYF. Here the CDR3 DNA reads TGTGCCAGCAGCCCAGGCGTGTTCCAAGAGACCCAGTACTTC.

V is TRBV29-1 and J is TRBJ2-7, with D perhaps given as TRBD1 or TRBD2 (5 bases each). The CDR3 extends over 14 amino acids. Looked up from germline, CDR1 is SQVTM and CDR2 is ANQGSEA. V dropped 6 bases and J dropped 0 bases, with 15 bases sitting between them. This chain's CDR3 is CSVLSGTGSYEQYF. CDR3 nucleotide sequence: TGCAGCGTCTTGTCCGGGACGGGCTCCTACGAGCAGTACTTC.

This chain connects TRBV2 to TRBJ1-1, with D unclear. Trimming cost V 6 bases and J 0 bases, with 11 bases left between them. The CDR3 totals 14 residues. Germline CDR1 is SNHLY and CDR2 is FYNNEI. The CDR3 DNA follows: TGTGCCAGCAGCCTTCCTATGATGAACACTGAAGCTTTCTTT. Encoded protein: CASSLPMMNTEAFF. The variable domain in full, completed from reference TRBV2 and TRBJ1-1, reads EPEVTQTPSHQVTQMGQEVILRCVPISNHLYFYWYRQILGQKVEFLVSFYNNEISEKSEIFDDQFSVERPDGSNFTLKIRSTKLEDSAMYFCASSLPMMNTEAFFGQGTRLTVV.

The CDR3 DNA is TGCGCCAGCAGCCGATTACTAGCGGGAGGGCCGGGGGAGCAGTTCTTC. It translates to CASSRLLAGGPGEQFF. The chain recombines TRBV4-3 with TRBJ2-1, with 13 bases lining up with TRBD2. J was trimmed by 10 bases and V by 4 bases; bases with no gene match: 10. This CDR3 is 16 amino acids long. Germline V CDR1 and CDR2: LGHNA, YSLEER.

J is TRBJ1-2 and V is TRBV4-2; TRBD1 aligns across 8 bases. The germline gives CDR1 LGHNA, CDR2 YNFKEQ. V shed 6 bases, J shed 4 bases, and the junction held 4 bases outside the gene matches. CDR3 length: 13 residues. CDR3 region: CASRTGDSYGYTF. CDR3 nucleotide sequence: TGTGCCAGCAGGACAGGGGATAGCTATGGCTACACCTTC.

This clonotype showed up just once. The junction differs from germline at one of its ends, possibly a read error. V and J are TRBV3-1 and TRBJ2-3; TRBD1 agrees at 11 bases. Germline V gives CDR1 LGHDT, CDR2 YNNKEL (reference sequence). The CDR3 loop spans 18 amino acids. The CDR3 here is CARSLRLGTGGKADTQYF. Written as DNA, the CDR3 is TGTGCCCGCAGTCTACGCCTCGGGACAGGGGGTAAGGCAGATACGCAGTATTTT.

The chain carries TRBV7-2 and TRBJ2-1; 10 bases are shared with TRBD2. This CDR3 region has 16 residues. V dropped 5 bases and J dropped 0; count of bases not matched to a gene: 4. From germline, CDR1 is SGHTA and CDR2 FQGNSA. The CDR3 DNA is TGTGCCAGCAGCAACAAGCGGGGGGGCTCCTACAATGAGCAGTTCTTC. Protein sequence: CASSNKRGGSYNEQFF. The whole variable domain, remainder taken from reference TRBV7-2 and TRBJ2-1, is GAGVSQSPSNKVTEKGKDVELRCDPISGHTALYWYRQSLGQGLEFLIYFQGNSAPDKSGLPSDRFSAERTGGSVSTLTIQRTQQEDSAVYLCASSNKRGGSYNEQFFGPGTRLTVL.

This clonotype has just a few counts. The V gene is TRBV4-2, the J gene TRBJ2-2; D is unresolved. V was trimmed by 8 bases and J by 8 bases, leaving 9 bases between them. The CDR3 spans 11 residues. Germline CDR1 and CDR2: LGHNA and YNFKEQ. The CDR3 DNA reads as TGTGCCAGCGATAACGGTGGGGAGCTGTTTTTT. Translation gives CASDNGGELFF.

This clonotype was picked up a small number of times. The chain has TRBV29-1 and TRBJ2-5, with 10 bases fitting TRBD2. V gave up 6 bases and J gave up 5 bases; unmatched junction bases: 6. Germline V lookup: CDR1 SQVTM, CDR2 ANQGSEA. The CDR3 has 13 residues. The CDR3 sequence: CSVRLAGVETQYF. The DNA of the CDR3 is TGCAGCGTCCGGCTAGCGGGAGTTGAGACCCAGTACTTC.

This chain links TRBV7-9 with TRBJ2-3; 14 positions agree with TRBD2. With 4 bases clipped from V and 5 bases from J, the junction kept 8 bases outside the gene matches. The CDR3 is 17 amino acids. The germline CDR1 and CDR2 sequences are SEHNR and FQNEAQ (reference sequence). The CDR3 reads CASSSPRLAGGGDTQYF. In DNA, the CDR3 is TGTGCCAGCAGCTCACCGCGACTAGCGGGGGGGGGAGATACGCAGTATTTT.

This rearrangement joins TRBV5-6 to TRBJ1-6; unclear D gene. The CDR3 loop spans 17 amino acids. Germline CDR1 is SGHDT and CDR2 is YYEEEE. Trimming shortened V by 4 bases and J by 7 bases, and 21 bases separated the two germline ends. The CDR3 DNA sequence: TGTGCCAGCAGCCGGCTTACTGGAACAGCGTGGAATTCACCCCTCCACTTT. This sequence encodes CASSRLTGTAWNSPLHF.

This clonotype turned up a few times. The CDR3 DNA is TGTGCCACCAGTCGACGGAAGGGGGGGAGCTCCTACAATGAGCAGTTCTTC. Translation gives CATSRRKGGSSYNEQFF. This chain connects TRBV24-1 to TRBJ2-1, with D maybe TRBD2 (7 bases). The ends were cut back, 6 bases at V and 0 bases at J, with 17 bases in the middle. This CDR3 contains 17 residues. Germline CDR1 reads KGHDR; CDR2 reads SFDVKD.

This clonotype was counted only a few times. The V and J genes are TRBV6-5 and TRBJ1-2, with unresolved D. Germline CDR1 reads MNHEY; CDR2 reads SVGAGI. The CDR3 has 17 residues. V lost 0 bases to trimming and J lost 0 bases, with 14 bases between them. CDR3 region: CASSYSILEGANYGYTF. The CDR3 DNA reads TGTGCCAGCAGTTACTCGATTCTTGAAGGAGCTAACTATGGCTACACCTTC.

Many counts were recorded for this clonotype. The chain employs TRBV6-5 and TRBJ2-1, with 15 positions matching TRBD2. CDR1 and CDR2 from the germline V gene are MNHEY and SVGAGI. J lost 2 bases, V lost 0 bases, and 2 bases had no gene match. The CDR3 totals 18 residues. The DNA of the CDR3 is TGTGCCAGCAGTTACTCTTGGACTAGCGGGAGGGCCTACAATGAGCAGTTCTTC. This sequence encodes CASSYSWTSGRAYNEQFF.